These 9 T cell receptor beta chains came from one sample sequenced in a study of blood T cell repertoires in COVID-19. TCRdb keeps only in-frame clones here, not all; method: immunoSEQ multiplex PCR. The sample records around 260,000 clones, around nine tenths being singletons. The sequenced sample was peripheral blood. The receptors stem from a middle-aged woman who had recovered from COVID-19.

The J gene is TRBJ2-7, the V gene TRBV5-6; 14 nucleotides match TRBD2. CDR1 and CDR2 (germline): SGHDT, YYEEEE. V gave up 0 bases and J gave up 4 bases; unmatched junction bases: 3. The CDR3 spans 16 residues. CDR3: CASSLGLAGGLYEQYF. The CDR3 DNA reads TGTGCCAGCAGCTTGGGACTAGCGGGAGGGTTGTACGAGCAGTACTTC. The full variable domain, with the rest looked up from reference TRBV5-6 and TRBJ2-7, is DAGVTQSPTHLIKTRGQQVTLRCSPKSGHDTVSWYQQALGQGPQFIFQYYEEEERQRGNFPDRFSGHQFPNYSSELNVNALLLGDSALYLCASSLGLAGGLYEQYFGPGTRLTVT.

Points on this clone: In the same sample, other DNA sequences code for this CDR3. This chain links TRBV7-9 with TRBJ2-3; TRBD2 might be the D (6 bases). The CDR3 contains 16 residues. Germline CDR1 SEHNR, CDR2 FQNEAQ (reference sequence). V was cut by 1 base and J by 3 bases, with 14 bases left in between. CDR3 sequence (DNA): TGTGCCAGCAGCTTAGGATCGGGAGTTGTTACAGATACGCAGTATTTT. Translating gives CASSLGSGVVTDTQYF.

The rearrangement joins TRBV4-1 to TRBJ1-5, with a possible D match to TRBD1 (6 bases). Per germline, CDR1 MGHRA and CDR2 YSYEKL. This CDR3 region has 15 residues. V dropped 4 bases and J dropped 3 bases, with 13 bases sitting between them. The CDR3 sequence: CASSRDGQNNQPQHF. CDR3 coding DNA: TGCGCCAGCAGCCGGGACGGACAGAACAATCAGCCCCAGCATTTT.

The chain couples TRBV5-8 to TRBJ1-5, with D unclear. This CDR3 is built from 16 residues. The germline V and J ends were trimmed by 4 bases and 0 bases, with 14 bases remaining between them. Looked up from germline, CDR1 is SGHTS and CDR2 is YDEGEE. CDR3 nucleotides: TGTGCCAGCAGCCGCGGATTCAGCGATAGCAATCAGCCCCAGCATTTT. Amino acids: CASSRGFSDSNQPQHF.

The chain is built from TRBV30 and TRBJ1-2; TRBD1 agrees at 10 bases. Germline V gives CDR1 GTSNPN, CDR2 SVGIG (reference sequence). Trimming removed 5 bases from V and 4 bases from J; junction bases left unmatched: 13. This CDR3 is 16 amino acids long. As DNA, the CDR3 is TGTGCCTGGGGAGGGGGACAGGGGAGGTTAGGCTATGGCTACACCTTC. Protein: CAWGGGQGRLGYGYTF.

V is TRBV6-6 and J is TRBJ1-4; 7 bases match TRBD1. The junction had 6 bases not matched to a gene; V was cut back by 6 bases and J by 5 bases. Germline CDR1 MNHNY, CDR2 SVGAGI (reference sequence). The CDR3 has 14 residues. CDR3 residues: CASSGGQKNEKLFF. The CDR3 region has the DNA TGTGCCAGCAGCGGGGGACAGAAAAATGAAAAACTGTTTTTT.

The chain is built from TRBV4-1 and TRBJ2-1; 12 nucleotides line up with TRBD2. Trimming removed 1 base from V and 9 bases from J; junction bases left unmatched: 7. Germline V gives CDR1 MGHRA, CDR2 YSYEKL. This CDR3 comprises 16 residues. In DNA, the CDR3 is TGCGCCAGCAGCCAAGCCCTAGCGGGAGGGGGGGGTGAGCAGTTCTTC. Its protein is CASSQALAGGGGEQFF.

The V gene is TRBV7-2, the J gene TRBJ1-2, with D possibly matching TRBD1 (6 bases). CDR3 length equals 13 residues. V lost 5 bases, J lost 4 bases, and 11 bases lay in between. Germline V gives CDR1 SGHTA, CDR2 FQGNSA. The CDR3 here is CASSPGHFYGYTF. The CDR3 DNA sequence: TGTGCCAGCAGCCCGGGACACTTCTATGGCTACACCTTC.

This CDR3 reads CASSRGLAGGGQETQYF. The CDR3 nucleotides read TGTGCCAGTAGCCGAGGACTAGCGGGAGGTGGCCAAGAGACCCAGTACTTC. The V call is TRBV19, the J call TRBJ2-5; TRBD2 matches 14 bases. Germline CDR1 is LNHDA and CDR2 is SQIVND (reference sequence). V lost 6 bases to trimming and J lost 1 base; unmatched junction nucleotides: 7. This CDR3 is 17 amino acids long. Using reference TRBV19 and TRBJ2-5 for the parts outside the CDR3, the full variable domain is DGGITQSPKYLFRKEGQNVTLSCEQNLNHDAMYWYRQDPGQGLRLIYYSQIVNDFQKGDIAEGYSVSREKKESFPLTVTSAQKNPTAFYLCASSRGLAGGGQETQYFGPGTRLLVL.